This entry lists 14 T cell receptor beta chains sequenced from one sample in a study of T cell repertoires in ileal Crohn's disease (dated by TCRdb to about 2019). In light of the paper, this sample's time point label describes: sorted mucosal CD4 T cells. Before cell sorting, lamina propria lymphocytes from surgical specimens were separated using a Ficoll-hypaque gradient. The library was prepared using the immunoSEQ multiplex PCR assay. The source is immuneACCESS, and TCRdb retained only in-frame sequences with V and J called. Part of the clones is not carried over; for the studies checked, unresolved V genes explain less than half of this, and the remainder is unexplained. This sample lists some 3,000 clones; around 82% were detected once. The ten largest clones add up to about 3% of the sample. Material for sequencing was CD4+ T cells sorted from the ileum. The receptors shown here come from an adult with Crohn's disease.

The chain uses TRBV15 and TRBJ1-2; no definite D call. The CDR3 is made up of 13 amino acids. Trimming cost V 1 base and J 7 bases, with 10 bases left between them. Per germline, CDR1 LNHNV and CDR2 YYDKDF (reference sequence). CDR3 coding DNA: TGTGCCACCAGCAGAGTCCGGGAGGCTGGCTACACCTTC. Translating gives CATSRVREAGYTF.

The chain has TRBV19 and TRBJ2-3, with 12 bases matching TRBD2. Germline V gene lookup returns CDR1 LNHDA and CDR2 SQIVND (reference sequence). V gave up 5 bases and J gave up 5 bases; unmatched junction bases: 11. The CDR3 has 17 residues. The CDR3 reads CASSVRTSGTLIDTQYF. In DNA form, the CDR3 reads TGTGCCAGTAGTGTCCGGACTAGCGGGACCCTCATAGATACGCAGTATTTT.

The CDR3 reads CASSPWGQGERQPQHF. CDR3 DNA: TGTGCCAGCAGTCCATGGGGACAGGGGGAGAGGCAGCCCCAGCATTTT. This chain uses TRBV28 with TRBJ1-5, with 11 bases that match TRBD1. The V and J ends lost 5 bases and 7 bases, in that order; junction bases with no gene match: 10. Germline values: CDR1 MDHEN, CDR2 SYDVKM. The CDR3 has 16 amino acids.

V gene TRBV10-3 combines with J gene TRBJ1-1; a possible D gene is TRBD1 (6 bases). CDR3 length: 14 residues. Trimming removed 2 bases at V and 7 bases at J, with 14 bases between. Germline V gene data show CDR1 as ENHRY and CDR2 as SYGVKD. CDR3: CAISEEGRGYEAFF. CDR3 bases: TGTGCCATCAGTGAGGAAGGCAGGGGATATGAAGCTTTCTTT.

The V and J genes are TRBV5-1 and TRBJ2-2; TRBD2 matches at 7 bases. CDR1 and CDR2 from the germline V gene are SGHRS and YFSETQ. V trimming: 2 bases; J trimming: 1 base; junction bases outside the gene matches: 5. The CDR3 loop spans 16 amino acids. The CDR3 nucleotides are TGCGCCAGCAGCTTAACCCGGGGGGTGAACACCGGGGAGCTGTTTTTT. Protein product: CASSLTRGVNTGELFF. Variable domain in full (rest from reference TRBV5-1 and TRBJ2-2): KAGVTQTPRYLIKTRGQQVTLSCSPISGHRSVSWYQQTPGQGLQFLFEYFSETQRNKGNFPGRFSGRQFSNSRSEMNVSTLELGDSALYLCASSLTRGVNTGELFFGEGSRLTVL.

The chain has TRBV6-1 and TRBJ1-1, with D possibly being TRBD1 (6 bases). Per germline, CDR1 MNHNS and CDR2 SASEGT. The CDR3 is made up of 14 amino acids. Trimming took off 6 bases at V and 2 bases at J, with 13 bases between the two ends. This CDR3 reads CASRKSGVNTEAFF. Here the CDR3 DNA reads TGTGCCAGCAGGAAGTCAGGGGTCAACACTGAAGCTTTCTTT.

This clone was recorded once. The chain joins TRBV5-1 to TRBJ2-1; TRBD2 matches at 8 bases. Germline values: CDR1 SGHRS, CDR2 YFSETQ. CDR3 size: 16 residues. V trimming: 3 bases; J trimming: 3 bases; junction bases outside the gene matches: 8. The DNA of the CDR3 is TGCGCCAGCAGCTGGTACGGGGGGGCAGACTACAATGAGCAGTTCTTC. Protein sequence: CASSWYGGADYNEQFF. Full variable domain (missing parts from reference TRBV5-1 and TRBJ2-1): KAGVTQTPRYLIKTRGQQVTLSCSPISGHRSVSWYQQTPGQGLQFLFEYFSETQRNKGNFPGRFSGRQFSNSRSEMNVSTLELGDSALYLCASSWYGGADYNEQFFGPGTRLTVL.

This rearrangement joins TRBV18 to TRBJ1-4; 7 bases are shared with TRBD1. CDR3 length: 15 amino acids. The junction had 4 bases not matched to a gene; V was cut back by 2 bases and J by 4 bases. Germline V CDR1 and CDR2: KGHSH, LQKENI. The CDR3 sequence is CASSPAGGFNEKLFF. CDR3 DNA sequence: TGTGCCAGCTCACCAGCAGGGGGTTTTAATGAAAAACTGTTTTTT.

This clone was seen a handful of times. CDR3 sequence: CASSYDSTGELFF. The CDR3 nucleotides are TGTGCCAGCAGCTACGACAGCACCGGGGAGCTGTTTTTT. The V call is TRBV7-3, the J call TRBJ2-2; tentative D call: TRBD1 (5 bases). This CDR3 contains 13 residues. V lost 4 bases and J lost 4, with 7 bases in between. CDR1 is SGHTA and CDR2 is FQGTGA in the germline V gene.

The chain joins TRBV16 to TRBJ1-3, with D perhaps matching TRBD1 (5 bases). V was pared by 0 bases and J by 4 bases, with 7 bases between. Germline V gene sequence: CDR1 KGHSY, CDR2 FQNENV. The CDR3 totals 14 residues. The CDR3 region has the DNA TGTGCCAGCAGCCAATCCACAGGCGGAAACACCATATATTTT. Translated, it gives CASSQSTGGNTIYF.

This chain uses TRBV7-2 with TRBJ2-3, with 8 bases matching TRBD2. Germline CDR1 is SGHTA and CDR2 is FQGNSA. V lost 3 bases and J lost 4; bases outside the gene matches: 9. The CDR3 length is 16 residues. DNA for the CDR3: TGTGCCAGCAGCTTGCGGGGGGCGCGAGTTTCAGATACGCAGTATTTT. This translates into CASSLRGARVSDTQYF.

The CDR3 coding sequence is TGCAGCGTTACACTAGCGGGGGCCTACAATGAGCAGTTCTTC. Its translation is CSVTLAGAYNEQFF. The chain carries TRBV29-1 and TRBJ2-1; 11 positions agree with TRBD2. V lost 5 bases and J lost 2; bases outside the gene matches: 2. Germline V CDR1 and CDR2: SQVTM, ANQGSEA. This CDR3 region has 14 residues.

The chain couples TRBV28 to TRBJ1-6, with D unresolved. CDR1 is MDHEN, CDR2 SYDVKM, per germline. Trimming left V 4 bases short and J 6 bases short, with 7 bases between. The CDR3 is 13 residues long. The CDR3 spells CASSSQRNSPLHF. The CDR3, as DNA: TGTGCCAGCAGTTCCCAGCGTAATTCACCCCTCCACTTT.

The chain combines TRBV7-8 with TRBJ2-7; maybe TRBD2 (5 bases). Germline lookup yields CDR1 SGHVS and CDR2 FQNEAQ. V shed 8 bases and J shed 5 bases, with 16 bases lying between them. CDR3 length: 13 amino acids. The CDR3 region has the DNA TGTGCCAGCGAGGGAAATGGGGTCAACGAGCAGTACTTC. Its protein product is CASEGNGVNEQYF.